The 24 T cell receptor beta chains given below trace back to one sample, sequenced in a study of shared clonotypes between healthy human individuals (dated by TCRdb to about 2020). The protocol used for the library was the immunoSEQ multiplex PCR assay. TCRdb stores this immuneACCESS table with in-frame sequences only. Part of the clones is absent; in the studies checked, under half of the shortfall reflects unresolved V genes, and no reason is known for the rest. Present in this sample are more than 400,000 clones, about 96% of which were seen just once. Approximately 0.06% of the sample belongs to the ten largest clones. Specimen: naive CD4+ T cells sorted from blood. This sample's cell subset or site label indicates: CD45RA+ positively selected. These receptors originate from a woman aged 30 to 39 in good health.

The rearrangement uses TRBV4-1 and TRBJ2-7; 12 positions match TRBD2. CDR1 MGHRA and CDR2 YSYEKL come from the germline V gene. This CDR3 region has 17 residues. Unmatched junction bases numbered 9, after V lost 2 bases and J lost 4 bases. The CDR3 bases are TGCGCCAGCAGCCAACCTACTAGCGGGAGGAAAAGGTACGAGCAGTACTTC. It encodes CASSQPTSGRKRYEQYF.

The chain carries TRBV2 and TRBJ2-7; no clear D. The germline V and J ends were trimmed by 1 base and 5 bases, with 12 bases remaining between them. There are 14 residues in the CDR3. Germline CDR1 SNHLY, CDR2 FYNNEI. This CDR3 reads CASSEEGQFDEQYF. CDR3 in DNA: TGTGCCAGCAGTGAAGAAGGGCAGTTTGACGAGCAGTACTTC.

The V and J genes are TRBV4-1 and TRBJ2-2; possible D gene TRBD2, 7 bases. The CDR3 sequence is 17 residues long. Germline V gene sequence: CDR1 MGHRA, CDR2 YSYEKL. Trimming removed 4 bases from V and 2 bases from J, with 17 bases in between. CDR3 nucleotides: TGCGCCAGCAGCCCCTTATGGGGGGGCCCTAACACCGGGGAGCTGTTTTTT. This translates into CASSPLWGGPNTGELFF.

The gene calls are TRBV6-4 and TRBJ2-1; D remains unclear. V was pared by 2 bases and J by 0 bases, with 14 bases between. Germline CDR1 reads MRHNA; CDR2 reads SNTAGT. The CDR3 runs 17 residues. The CDR3, as DNA: TGTGCCAGCAGTGACATGGGCCCAAATTCCTCCTACAATGAGCAGTTCTTC. Protein sequence: CASSDMGPNSSYNEQFF.

The gene calls are TRBV19 and TRBJ2-5; no clear D gene. Germline V gene data show CDR1 as LNHDA and CDR2 as SQIVND (reference sequence). With 6 bases removed from V and 2 bases from J, the gap between germline ends came to 10 bases. The CDR3 length is 13 residues. CDR3 nucleotide sequence: TGTGCCAGTAGCCTTCGGCAGCAAGAGACCCAGTACTTC. Translating gives CASSLRQQETQYF.

The rearrangement links TRBV11-2 to TRBJ2-5; weak D call: TRBD2 (6 bases). The last part of the DNA fits TRBJ2-7 better; the J call may be wrong. Germline CDR1 SGHAT, CDR2 FQNNGV. The CDR3 contains 16 residues. CDR3 coding DNA: TGTGCCAGCAGCCCGAGGCCGGGACTCAGTTCCTACGAGCAGTACTTC. Amino acids: CASSPRPGLSSYEQYF.

The chain has TRBV5-1 and TRBJ2-5; 8 bases map to TRBD1. CDR1 SGHRS and CDR2 YFSETQ come from the germline V gene. After removal of 4 bases from V and 7 bases from J, the junction contained 9 bases not matched to a gene. This CDR3 spans 14 amino acids. This CDR3 is CASSTRTGRGTQYF. CDR3 coding DNA: TGCGCCAGCAGCACCCGGACAGGGCGGGGGACCCAGTACTTC.

The chain joins TRBV27 to TRBJ2-7; the D is unclear. The CDR3 sequence is 15 residues long. Looked up from germline, CDR1 is MNHEY and CDR2 is SMNVEV (reference sequence). Trimming left V 6 bases short and J 1 base short, with 16 bases between. For the CDR3, the DNA is TGTGCCAGCAGGACTTTGAAAGCCGCTTCCTACGAGCAGTACTTC. Encoded protein: CASRTLKAASYEQYF.

The V call is TRBV19, the J call TRBJ1-1; 9 nucleotides line up with TRBD1. This CDR3 spans 14 amino acids. Trimming at V came to 5 bases and at J to 4 bases, leaving 5 bases not matched to a gene. CDR1 and CDR2 from the germline V gene are LNHDA and SQIVND (reference sequence). CDR3 loop: CASSPRQGGTEAFF. CDR3 DNA sequence: TGTGCCAGTAGTCCTCGACAGGGGGGCACTGAAGCTTTCTTT.

The chain joins TRBV7-8 to TRBJ2-5, with D possibly called TRBD1 or TRBD2 (5 bases each). This CDR3 has 16 residues. Germline V gene sequence: CDR1 SGHVS, CDR2 FQNEAQ. The ends were cut back, 5 bases at V and 0 bases at J, with 16 bases in the middle. The CDR3 coding sequence is TGTGCCAGCAGCCCACGACCCGGGACGAACCAAGAGACCCAGTACTTC. Translating it yields CASSPRPGTNQETQYF.

The chain joins TRBV28 to TRBJ1-1, with 10 bases lining up with TRBD1. From germline, CDR1 is MDHEN and CDR2 SYDVKM. CDR3 length: 17 amino acids. V gave up 6 bases and J gave up 1 base; unmatched junction bases: 11. The DNA of the CDR3 is TGTGCCAGCAGGACAGGGGGCAGGCAGATTTCGAACACTGAAGCTTTCTTT. Translating gives CASRTGGRQISNTEAFF.

This sequence joins TRBV4-1 and TRBJ1-1, with 10 bases that match TRBD1. The germline gives CDR1 MGHRA, CDR2 YSYEKL. CDR3 size: 16 residues. Germline trimming cut 2 bases from V and 6 bases from J; bases unmatched to any gene: 9. The CDR3 loop reads CASSQSTGTGVSEAFF. The CDR3 nucleotides read TGCGCCAGCAGCCAAAGTACCGGGACAGGGGTCTCTGAAGCTTTCTTT.

This clone was picked up one time. The chain employs TRBV28 and TRBJ1-2; TRBD1 matches at 9 bases. The CDR3 spans 18 residues. The V and J ends lost 5 bases and 2 bases, in that order; junction bases with no gene match: 15. Germline V gene data show CDR1 as MDHEN and CDR2 as SYDVKM. The CDR3 reads CASSLITPGQGRNYGYTF. The CDR3 bases are TGTGCCAGCAGTCTCATCACCCCCGGACAGGGGAGGAACTATGGCTACACCTTC.

CDR3 DNA sequence: TGTGCCAGCAGTGAAATAGGACAAGGCGCCAATCAGCCCCAGCATTTT. Its protein product is CASSEIGQGANQPQHF. The chain links TRBV6-1 to TRBJ1-5; maybe TRBD1 (5 bases). V gave up 2 bases and J gave up 3 bases, with 14 bases separating them. This CDR3 contains 16 residues. Germline CDR1 MNHNS, CDR2 SASEGT.

This clone was observed once. CDR3 in DNA: TGTGCCAGCTCCAGAGCGGGAGGACCCTACGAGCAGTACTTC. It yields the protein CASSRAGGPYEQYF. V gene TRBV18 combines with J gene TRBJ2-7; 9 bases match TRBD2. Trimming took 6 bases from V and 2 from J; bases not matched to a gene: 5. This CDR3 comprises 14 residues. CDR1 is KGHSH and CDR2 is LQKENI in the germline V gene.

The CDR3 nucleotides read TGTGCCAGCAGCCCACTACGGACTAGCGGGAGGGCGGGCACCGGGGAGCTGTTTTTT. Encoded protein: CASSPLRTSGRAGTGELFF. The chain couples TRBV7-6 to TRBJ2-2; 15 bases are shared with TRBD2. J gave up 4 bases and V 5 bases, and 11 bases lay outside the gene matches. The germline gives CDR1 SGHVS, CDR2 FNYEAQ. The CDR3 extends over 19 amino acids.

The V and J genes are TRBV30 and TRBJ1-2; D remains unclear. CDR1 is GTSNPN, CDR2 SVGIG, per germline (reference sequence). The CDR3 loop spans 13 amino acids. V gave up 2 bases and J gave up 3 bases, with 10 bases separating them. The DNA of the CDR3 is TGTGCCTGGAGTCGGTCGCCGGACTATGGCTACACCTTC. Translating gives CAWSRSPDYGYTF.

V gene TRBV4-2 combines with J gene TRBJ1-4, with D possibly TRBD1 on 6 matching bases. The germline V gene has CDR1 LGHNA and CDR2 YNFKEQ. This CDR3 is 14 amino acids long. Trimming shortened V by 1 base and J by 4 bases, and 7 bases separated the two germline ends. Here the CDR3 reads CASSQAGVNEKLFF. Here the CDR3 DNA reads TGTGCCAGCAGCCAAGCAGGGGTTAATGAAAAACTGTTTTTT.

The rearrangement uses TRBV5-1 and TRBJ2-3; 16 bases map to TRBD2. The CDR3 is 16 amino acids. Germline V gene sequence: CDR1 SGHRS, CDR2 YFSETQ. The V gene end was trimmed by 3 bases and the J gene end by 6 bases; junction bases not matched to a gene: 4. CDR3 residues: CASSWPGLAGGDTQYF. In DNA, the CDR3 is TGCGCCAGCAGCTGGCCGGGACTAGCGGGAGGGGATACGCAGTATTTT.

The V gene is TRBV28, the J gene TRBJ1-4; D call uncertain. Germline V gives CDR1 MDHEN, CDR2 SYDVKM. The CDR3 runs to 17 residues. V was cut by 4 bases and J by 7 bases, with 22 bases left in between. Here the CDR3 DNA reads TGTGCCAGCAGTTCCAGACATCGTCCTAAATGGGGTGAAAAACTGTTTTTT. Translated: CASSSRHRPKWGEKLFF.

V is TRBV18 and J is TRBJ1-1, with 8 bases identical to TRBD1. Trimming took 8 bases from V and 7 from J; bases not matched to a gene: 9. Germline CDR1 is KGHSH and CDR2 is LQKENI. The CDR3 is 13 residues long. CDR3 amino acids: CASKSGTGDEAFF. The CDR3 DNA sequence: TGTGCCAGCAAGTCCGGGACAGGAGATGAAGCTTTCTTT.

The rearrangement joins TRBV7-8 to TRBJ1-1; D unresolved. Germline values: CDR1 SGHVS, CDR2 FQNEAQ. V dropped 7 bases and J dropped 1 base, with 16 bases sitting between them. There are 15 residues in the CDR3. CDR3 DNA sequence: TGTGCCAGCATCCGAAATCCACAGACGAACACTGAAGCTTTCTTT. Residues: CASIRNPQTNTEAFF.

This clone appeared a single time. The rearrangement joins TRBV19 to TRBJ2-1, with TRBD2 matching over 7 bases. The CDR3 has 19 amino acids. With 3 bases clipped from V and 4 bases from J, the junction kept 18 bases outside the gene matches. Germline V gene sequence: CDR1 LNHDA, CDR2 SQIVND (reference sequence). CDR3 nucleotide sequence: TGTGCCAGTAGTATGTCGGCTAGCGGTCCTGGGTCGGTGTACAATGAGCAGTTCTTC. Encoded protein: CASSMSASGPGSVYNEQFF.

The chain couples TRBV10-3 to TRBJ2-5, with 7 positions matching TRBD1. V lost 9 bases, J lost 5 bases, and 6 bases stayed unmatched. CDR3 size: 12 residues. CDR1 is ENHRY and CDR2 is SYGVKD in the germline V gene. The CDR3, as DNA: TGTGCCATTGGACAGGCGGGCGAGACCCAGTACTTC. It is translated as CAIGQAGETQYF.